The clone carrying this T cell receptor beta chain has a count of ten or more. These data are taken from a study of blood T cells in healthy people across ages. Through a sample-barcoded 5' primer and a J-beta primer mix, a second PCR was run for roughly 6 to 11 cycles. TCRdb re-derived calls from the 5' RACE reads in MiXCR, one entry per CDR3 protein. The table lists 500,000 to 700,000 distinct CDR3 sequences, approximately 30% of them singletons. V was pared by 0 bases and J by 3 bases, with 10 bases between. The germline CDR1 and CDR2 sequences are SGHRS and YFSETQ. The CDR3 consists of 15 residues.

This receptor was obtained from a woman over 75 in good health. The source material was blood. The rearrangement links TRBV5-1 to TRBJ2-1; weak D call: TRBD1 (5 bases). CDR3 residues: CASSLGQLNYNEQFF. The DNA for the CDR3 is TGCGCCAGCAGCTTGGGACAGCTAAACTACAATGAGCAGTTCTTC.